This entry concerns a single T cell receptor beta chain. This sample was included in a study of T cell changes during pregnancy in multiple sclerosis. Using immunoSEQ multiplex PCR, the repertoire was profiled, and TCRdb retains in-frame clones only, with some absent. The repertoire holds 75,000 to 90,000 clones, with around 94% as singletons. The germline V gene has CDR1 MNHEY and CDR2 SVGAGI. The V gene lost 4 bases and the J gene lost 6 bases, with 13 bases spanning the gap. CDR3 length equals 13 residues. Sequenced material: CD4+ T cells from peripheral blood mononuclear cells, taken before pregnancy. J is TRBJ2-7 and V is TRBV6-5; weak D call: TRBD2 (7 bases). The receptor's source is a female donor with multiple sclerosis, enrolled in a pregnancy study. The CDR3 reads CASSLNREGEQYF. For the CDR3, the DNA is TGTGCCAGCAGTTTGAACAGGGAGGGCGAGCAGTACTTC.